This TCR beta chain derives from a study of cytomegalovirus exposure and HLA in healthy donors. Overall study: From about 179 million T cells, an earlier analysis saw some 120 million unique TCR beta sequences.

Remarks on this clone: Antigen: not known.

Germline CDR1 is MGHRA and CDR2 is YSYEKL. Trimming cost V 5 bases and J 2 bases, with 15 bases left between them. This CDR3 spans 15 amino acids. PCR primers comprised 60 Vbeta and 13 Jbeta primers. Produced via immunoSEQ multiplex PCR; TCRdb's table is partial and in-frame only. The profile shows about 210,000 clones, roughly 79% of them singletons. Study results and caveats: Investigators reported more than 150 TCR beta chains as tied to cytomegalovirus.

The sample consisted of PBMCs. This TCR was recovered from a male donor in good health and CMV-seronegative. V is TRBV4-1 and J is TRBJ1-1; no reliable D call. The CDR3 DNA is TGCGCCAGCAGCAACCGATCTGGAGTAAACACTGAAGCTTTCTTT. Residues: CASSNRSGVNTEAFF.